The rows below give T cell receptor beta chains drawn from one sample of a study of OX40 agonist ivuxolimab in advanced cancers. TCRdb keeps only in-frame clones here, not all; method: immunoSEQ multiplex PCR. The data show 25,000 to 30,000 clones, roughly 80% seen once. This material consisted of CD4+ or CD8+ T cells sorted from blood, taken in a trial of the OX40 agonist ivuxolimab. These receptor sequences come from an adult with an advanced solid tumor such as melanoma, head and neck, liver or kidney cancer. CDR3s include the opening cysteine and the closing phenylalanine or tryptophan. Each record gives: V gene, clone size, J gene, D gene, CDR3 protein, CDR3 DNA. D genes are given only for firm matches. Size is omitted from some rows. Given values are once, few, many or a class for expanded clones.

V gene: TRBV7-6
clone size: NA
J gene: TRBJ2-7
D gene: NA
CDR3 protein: CASSLGDGYEQYF
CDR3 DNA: TGTGCCAGCAGCTTAGGGGACGGCTACGAGCAGTACTTC

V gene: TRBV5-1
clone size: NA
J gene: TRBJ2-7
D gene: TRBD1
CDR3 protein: CASSLEATGVTGAHSYEQYF
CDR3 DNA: TGCGCCAGCAGCTTGGAGGCGACAGGGGTCACGGGGGCTCACTCCTACGAGCAGTACTTC

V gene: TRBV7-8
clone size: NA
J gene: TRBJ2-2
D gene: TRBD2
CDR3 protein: CASSPWTSGVTGELFF
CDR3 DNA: TGTGCCAGCAGCCCCTGGACTAGCGGGGTAACCGGGGAGCTGTTTTTT

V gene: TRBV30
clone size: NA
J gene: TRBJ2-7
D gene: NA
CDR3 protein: CAWRSKGSYEQYF
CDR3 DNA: TGTGCCTGGAGATCAAAGGGTTCCTACGAGCAGTACTTC

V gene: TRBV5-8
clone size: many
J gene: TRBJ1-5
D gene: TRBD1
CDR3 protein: CASSLGGQTGTGISNQPQHF
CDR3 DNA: TGTGCCAGCAGCTTGGGGGGCCAAACCGGGACAGGGATTAGCAATCAGCCCCAGCATTTT

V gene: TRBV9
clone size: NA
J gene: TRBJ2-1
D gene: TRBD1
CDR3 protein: CASSASGQGRNEQFF
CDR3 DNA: TGTGCCAGCAGCGCATCGGGACAGGGTCGGAATGAGCAGTTCTTC

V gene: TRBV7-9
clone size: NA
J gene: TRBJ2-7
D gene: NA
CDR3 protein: CASSLSPESSYEQYF
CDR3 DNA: TGTGCCAGCAGCTTATCCCCGGAGAGCTCCTACGAGCAGTACTTC

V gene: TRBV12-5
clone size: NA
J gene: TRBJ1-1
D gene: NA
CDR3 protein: CASGLVGVGGGTEAFF
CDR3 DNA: TGTGCTAGTGGTTTGGTGGGGGTTGGAGGAGGCACTGAAGCTTTCTTT

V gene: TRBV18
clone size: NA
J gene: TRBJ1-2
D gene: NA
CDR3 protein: CASSFNGAPYGYTF
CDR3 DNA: TGTGCCAGCTCCTTTAACGGGGCGCCCTATGGCTACACCTTC

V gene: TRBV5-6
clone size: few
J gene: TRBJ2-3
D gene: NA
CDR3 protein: CASSLVRTTDTQYF
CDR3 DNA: TGTGCCAGCAGCTTGGTTCGGACCACAGATACGCAGTATTTT

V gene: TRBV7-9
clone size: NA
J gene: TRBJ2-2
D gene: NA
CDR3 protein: CASSLGGLSTGELFF
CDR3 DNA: TGTGCCAGCAGCTTAGGGGGGCTTAGCACCGGGGAGCTGTTTTTT

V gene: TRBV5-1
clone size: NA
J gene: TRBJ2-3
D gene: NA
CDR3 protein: CASSFWGDSADTQYF
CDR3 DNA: TGCGCCAGCAGCTTTTGGGGGGATAGCGCAGATACGCAGTATTTT

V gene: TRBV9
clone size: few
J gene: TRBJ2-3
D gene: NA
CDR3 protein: CASSDGGADTQYF
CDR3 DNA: TGTGCCAGCAGCGATGGGGGCGCCGATACGCAGTATTTT

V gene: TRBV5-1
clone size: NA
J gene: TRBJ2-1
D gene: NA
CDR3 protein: CASSLRVGSYNEQFF
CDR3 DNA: TGCGCCAGCAGCTTGCGTGTGGGCTCCTACAATGAGCAGTTCTTC

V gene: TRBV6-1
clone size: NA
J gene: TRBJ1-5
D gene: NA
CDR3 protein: CASRADGGRNQPQHF
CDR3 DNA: TGTGCCAGCAGGGCTGACGGGGGACGCAATCAGCCCCAGCATTTT

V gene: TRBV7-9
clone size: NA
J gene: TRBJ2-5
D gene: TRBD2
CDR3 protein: CASSLAWTSGQETQYF
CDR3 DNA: TGTGCCAGCAGCTTAGCCTGGACTAGCGGACAAGAGACCCAGTACTTC

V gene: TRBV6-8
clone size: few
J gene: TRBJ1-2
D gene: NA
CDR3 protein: CASSSSKGYTF
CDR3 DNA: TGTGCCAGCAGTTCGTCGAAGGGCTACACCTTC

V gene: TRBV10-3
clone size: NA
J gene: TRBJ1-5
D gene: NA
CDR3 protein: CAISEAPLRGNQPQHF
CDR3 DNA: TGTGCCATCAGTGAAGCCCCTCTCAGGGGCAATCAGCCCCAGCATTTT

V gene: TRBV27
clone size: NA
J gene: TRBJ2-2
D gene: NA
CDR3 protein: CASSIPTGELFF
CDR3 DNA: TGTGCCAGCTCCATCCCGACCGGGGAGCTGTTTTTT